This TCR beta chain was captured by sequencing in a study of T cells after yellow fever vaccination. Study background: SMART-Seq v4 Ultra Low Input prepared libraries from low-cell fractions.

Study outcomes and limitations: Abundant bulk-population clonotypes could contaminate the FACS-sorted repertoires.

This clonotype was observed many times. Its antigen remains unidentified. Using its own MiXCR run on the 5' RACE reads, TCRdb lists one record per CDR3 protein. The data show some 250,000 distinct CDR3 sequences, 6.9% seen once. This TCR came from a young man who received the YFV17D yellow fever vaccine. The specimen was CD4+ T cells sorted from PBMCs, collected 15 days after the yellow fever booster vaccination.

The CDR3 protein is CSARVGPQGNEQFF. CDR3 bases: TGCAGTGCTAGAGTAGGACCCCAGGGCAATGAGCAGTTCTTC. V and J are TRBV20-1 and TRBJ2-1, with D maybe TRBD1 (5 bases). Germline CDR1 DFQATT, CDR2 SNEGSKA (reference sequence). V shed 1 base and J shed 6 bases, with 13 bases lying between them. There are 14 residues in the CDR3.